Shown below are 24 T cell receptor beta chains from a single sample sequenced in a study of breast tumors, draining lymph nodes, adjacent tissues. The lymph nodes were axillary draining lymph nodes from breast cancer patients. TCRdb reprocessed the multiplex PCR reads via MiXCR and lists one record per CDR3 protein. Here the sample spans over 200,000 distinct CDR3 sequences, less than 40% being singletons. Sequences were obtained from axillary lymph node tissue. The receptors come from a female donor with breast cancer. Some clones in this sample may be carry-over from other donors' samples.

This clonotype occurred many times. The chain couples TRBV7-3 to TRBJ2-6; 7 bases are a match to TRBD2. Trimming cost V 5 bases and J 2 bases; bases outside gene matches: 9. Germline CDR1 reads SGHTA; CDR2 reads FQGTGA. The CDR3 is 17 amino acids. The CDR3 coding sequence is TGTGCCAGCAGCACCTCGGGCGGGGGAGCTGGGGCCAACGTCCTGACTTTC. As protein: CASSTSGGGAGANVLTF.

This clonotype came up many times. J is TRBJ2-7 and V is TRBV5-1, with a possible D match to TRBD2 (5 bases). The V and J ends lost 4 bases and 4 bases respectively, with 12 bases between them. This CDR3 is built from 13 residues. Germline lookup yields CDR1 SGHRS and CDR2 YFSETQ. CDR3 sequence (DNA): TGCGCCAGCAGCCAAGGACTCTCATACGAGCAGTACTTC. It is translated as CASSQGLSYEQYF. Combining the CDR3 with reference TRBV5-1 and TRBJ2-7 gives the whole variable domain KAGVTQTPRYLIKTRGQQVTLSCSPISGHRSVSWYQQTPGQGLQFLFEYFSETQRNKGNFPGRFSGRQFSNSRSEMNVSTLELGDSALYLCASSQGLSYEQYFGPGTRLTVT.

This chain uses TRBV7-9 with TRBJ2-6, with D maybe TRBD2 (5 bases). CDR3 length: 18 amino acids. Deletions cut 5 bases from V and 1 base from J, with 18 bases between. Germline V lookup: CDR1 SEHNR, CDR2 FQNEAQ (reference sequence). The CDR3 region is CASSPQSGISSGANVLTF. The CDR3 DNA sequence: TGTGCCAGCAGCCCTCAATCGGGGATAAGTTCTGGGGCCAACGTCCTGACTTTC.

This clonotype has a count of ten or more. The rearrangement uses TRBV7-2 and TRBJ1-2; a weak D match, TRBD1 (5 bases). The CDR3 extends over 15 amino acids. CDR1 is SGHTA and CDR2 is FQGNSA in the germline V gene. Trimming cost V 4 bases and J 2 bases, with 14 bases left between them. The chain's CDR3 is CASSSYRDANYGYTF. The CDR3, as DNA: TGTGCCAGCAGCTCGTACCGGGACGCGAACTATGGCTACACCTTC.

Many counts were recorded for this clonotype. V usage is TRBV11-3 and J usage is TRBJ2-5; D gene unclear. This CDR3 spans 13 amino acids. Trimming took 5 bases from V and 7 from J, leaving 14 bases between them. Germline V gene data show CDR1 as SGHNT and CDR2 as YENEEA. CDR3 protein: CASSQRRGGTQYF. CDR3 sequence (DNA): TGTGCCAGCAGCCAAAGACGCGGTGGGACCCAGTACTTC.

This clonotype came up a few times. V gene TRBV30 combines with J gene TRBJ2-5; the match to TRBD2 covers 7 bases. CDR1 and CDR2 from the germline V gene are GTSNPN and SVGIG (reference sequence). Trimming at V came to 5 bases and at J to 6 bases, leaving 12 bases not matched to a gene. The CDR3 is made up of 14 amino acids. For the CDR3, the DNA is TGTGCCTGGGGGGGGAGGGCCTTAACAAAGACCCAGTACTTC. This translates into CAWGGRALTKTQYF.

Many counts were recorded for this clonotype. The chain employs TRBV20-1 and TRBJ1-4; TRBD1 might be the D (5 bases). Trimming pared 2 bases from V and 8 bases from J, leaving 21 bases between. This CDR3 is 16 amino acids long. Germline V lookup: CDR1 DFQATT, CDR2 SNEGSKA (reference sequence). CDR3 nucleotide sequence: TGCAGTGCTAGAAATCCGGGACCCCTTGGGGGAGAAAAACTGTTTTTT. Its protein product is CSARNPGPLGGEKLFF.

The rearrangement uses TRBV10-3 and TRBJ1-6; tentatively, D is TRBD1 (6 bases). Trimming pared 10 bases from V and 5 bases from J, leaving 18 bases between. The CDR3 is 15 residues long. From germline, CDR1 is ENHRY and CDR2 SYGVKD. CDR3 sequence: CATRGEGHNNSPLHF. DNA of the CDR3: TGTGCCACCCGTGGGGAGGGACACAATAATTCACCCCTCCACTTT.

Many counts were recorded for this clonotype. The genes are TRBV29-1 and TRBJ1-2; TRBD1 might be the D (5 bases). CDR3 length: 16 amino acids. CDR1 and CDR2 (germline): SQVTM, ANQGSEA. With 6 bases removed from V and 4 bases from J, the gap between germline ends came to 24 bases. The CDR3 DNA reads as TGCAGCGTCCCCCTGGGGGGAACCAGTAGAAGCTATGGCTACACCTTC. Translating it yields CSVPLGGTSRSYGYTF.

In this sample, this clonotype turned up many times. The rearrangement joins TRBV2 to TRBJ2-2; D might be TRBD1 (6 bases). Trimming took 6 bases from V and 4 from J, leaving 15 bases between them. Germline lookup yields CDR1 SNHLY and CDR2 FYNNEI. This CDR3 comprises 15 residues. This CDR3 reads CASSGQATGTGELFF. In DNA form, the CDR3 reads TGTGCCAGCAGCGGCCAGGCGACAGGCACCGGGGAGCTGTTTTTT.

There are many counts of this clonotype. The chain uses TRBV9 and TRBJ2-3, with TRBD2 matching over 10 bases. Germline CDR1 reads SGDLS; CDR2 reads YYNGEE. The CDR3 totals 14 residues. V lost 3 bases to trimming and J lost 6 bases; unmatched junction nucleotides: 4. CDR3 region: CASSALAGADTQYF. The CDR3 region has the DNA TGTGCCAGCAGCGCTCTAGCGGGAGCCGATACGCAGTATTTT. The variable domain in full, completed from reference TRBV9 and TRBJ2-3, reads DSGVTQTPKHLITATGQRVTLRCSPRSGDLSVYWYQQSLDQGLQFLIQYYNGEERAKGNILERFSAQQFPDLHSELNLSSLELGDSALYFCASSALAGADTQYFGPGTRLTVL.

This clonotype was counted ten times or more. The chain uses TRBV9 and TRBJ1-2, with D perhaps matching TRBD1 (5 bases). Germline CDR1 reads SGDLS; CDR2 reads YYNGEE. The CDR3 is made up of 17 amino acids. V lost 3 bases and J lost 2, with 20 bases in between. CDR3 nucleotides: TGTGCCAGCAGCGCCGTTATCGGAACAGGACCAAACTATGGCTACACCTTC. This sequence encodes CASSAVIGTGPNYGYTF.

This clonotype has at least ten counts. The gene calls are TRBV20-1 and TRBJ1-2; D remains ambiguous. Germline values: CDR1 DFQATT, CDR2 SNEGSKA (reference sequence). The V and J ends lost 0 bases and 4 bases respectively, with 6 bases between them. The CDR3 covers 12 residues. CDR3: CSARDLAYGYTF. CDR3 coding DNA: TGCAGTGCTAGAGATCTTGCCTATGGCTACACCTTC.

This clonotype was counted ten times or more. The chain couples TRBV6-6 to TRBJ1-2; 8 positions agree with TRBD1. Germline V gives CDR1 MNHNY, CDR2 SVGAGI (reference sequence). The J segment lost 5 bases and the V segment lost 0 bases, leaving 8 bases of the junction unmatched. The CDR3 has 16 amino acids. The CDR3 loop reads CASSYSQGAGGYGYTF. The CDR3 nucleotides read TGTGCCAGCAGTTACTCTCAGGGGGCTGGAGGGTATGGCTACACCTTC.

This clonotype was picked up many times. V and J are TRBV4-3 and TRBJ2-7; weak D call: TRBD1 (5 bases). CDR1 is LGHNA and CDR2 is YSLEER in the germline V gene. The CDR3 has 14 amino acids. The ends were cut back, 1 base at V and 3 bases at J, with 10 bases in the middle. This CDR3 reads CASSQVVRGYEQYF. As DNA, the CDR3 is TGCGCCAGCAGCCAAGTCGTTAGGGGCTACGAGCAGTACTTC.

The chain employs TRBV18 and TRBJ2-5; 7 nucleotides agree with TRBD2. Germline CDR1 and CDR2: KGHSH and LQKENI. V trimming: 3 bases; J trimming: 5 bases; junction bases outside the gene matches: 12. The CDR3 has 16 residues. CDR3 sequence: CASSPLPRRGGETQYF. The CDR3 DNA sequence: TGTGCCAGCTCACCCCTACCGAGGAGGGGAGGGGAGACCCAGTACTTC.

This clonotype was seen only once. The chain uses TRBV20-1 and TRBJ1-5; D is unresolved. The CDR3 totals 14 residues. The V and J ends lost 3 bases and 3 bases respectively, with 12 bases between them. In germline, CDR1 is DFQATT, CDR2 SNEGSKA (reference sequence). The CDR3 coding sequence is TGCAGTGCTAGCCCCCATCGCGCCAATCAGCCCCAGCATTTT. It specifies CSASPHRANQPQHF.

This chain joins TRBV9 and TRBJ1-6, with 9 bases lining up with TRBD1. V lost 7 bases, J lost 9 bases, and 11 bases stayed unmatched. The germline CDR1 and CDR2 sequences are SGDLS and YYNGEE. The CDR3 contains 15 residues. The CDR3: CASPRGDRESSPLHF. The DNA of the CDR3 is TGTGCCAGCCCCCGAGGGGACAGGGAGAGTTCACCCCTCCACTTT.

V and J are TRBV29-1 and TRBJ2-1; 10 bases fit TRBD1. This CDR3 is 15 amino acids long. Unmatched junction bases numbered 13, after V lost 6 bases and J lost 8 bases. CDR1 SQVTM and CDR2 ANQGSEA come from the germline V gene. The CDR3 loop reads CSVAGDRGNSDEQFF. The CDR3 DNA is TGCAGCGTGGCCGGGGACAGGGGTAACTCCGATGAGCAGTTCTTC.

This clonotype was observed at least ten times. The chain combines TRBV4-2 with TRBJ2-6; D possibly corresponds to TRBD2 (5 bases). Trimming cost V 0 bases and J 0 bases, with 15 bases left between them. Germline V gene data show CDR1 as LGHNA and CDR2 as YNFKEQ. This CDR3 spans 19 amino acids. The CDR3 region has the DNA TGTGCCAGCAGCCAAGAATGGCGCGGGTCCTACTCTGGGGCCAACGTCCTGACTTTC. It translates to CASSQEWRGSYSGANVLTF.

Turning to this clonotype: A junction end diverges from the germline sequence, so it may reflect a read error. This rearrangement joins TRBV4-1 to TRBJ2-6; possibly TRBD1 for D (5 bases). Germline V gene lookup returns CDR1 MGHRA and CDR2 YSYEKL. The CDR3 totals 9 residues. CDR3 sequence: CASSQDQGF. The CDR3 DNA reads as TGCGCCAGCAGCCAAGATCAGGGTTTC.

The chain recombines TRBV15 with TRBJ2-5, with D possibly being TRBD1 or TRBD2 (5 bases each). The germline V gene has CDR1 LNHNV and CDR2 YYDKDF (reference sequence). The V gene lost 3 bases and the J gene lost 2 bases, with 19 bases spanning the gap. The CDR3 is made up of 17 amino acids. The CDR3 sequence is CATSSQSGAMAQETQYF. Here the CDR3 DNA reads TGTGCCACCAGCAGCCAATCCGGGGCCATGGCTCAAGAGACCCAGTACTTC. The variable domain in full, with the rest retrieved from reference TRBV15 and TRBJ2-5, is DAMVIQNPRYQVTQFGKPVTLSCSQTLNHNVMYWYQQKSSQAPKLLFHYYDKDFNNEADTPDNFQSRRPNTSFCFLDIRSPGLGDTAMYLCATSSQSGAMAQETQYFGPGTRLLVL.

There are a few counts of this clonotype. This chain joins TRBV11-3 and TRBJ2-1; 14 nucleotides agree with TRBD2. Germline CDR1 and CDR2: SGHNT and YENEEA. This CDR3 is built from 18 residues. The trim removed 4 bases at V and 2 bases at J, leaving 7 bases unmatched. The DNA for the CDR3 is TGTGCCAGCAGCTCGGGACTAGCGGGAGAATGGACCTACAATGAGCAGTTCTTC. Translated, it gives CASSSGLAGEWTYNEQFF.

This clonotype was recorded many times. The chain carries TRBV7-2 and TRBJ2-1; 9 bases agree with TRBD2. Germline CDR1 and CDR2: SGHTA and FQGNSA. This CDR3 contains 14 residues. V dropped 1 base and J dropped 8; count of bases not matched to a gene: 3. CDR3 protein: CASSLGGTSYEQFF. Written as DNA, the CDR3 is TGTGCCAGCAGCTTAGGGGGGACTAGCTATGAGCAGTTCTTC.